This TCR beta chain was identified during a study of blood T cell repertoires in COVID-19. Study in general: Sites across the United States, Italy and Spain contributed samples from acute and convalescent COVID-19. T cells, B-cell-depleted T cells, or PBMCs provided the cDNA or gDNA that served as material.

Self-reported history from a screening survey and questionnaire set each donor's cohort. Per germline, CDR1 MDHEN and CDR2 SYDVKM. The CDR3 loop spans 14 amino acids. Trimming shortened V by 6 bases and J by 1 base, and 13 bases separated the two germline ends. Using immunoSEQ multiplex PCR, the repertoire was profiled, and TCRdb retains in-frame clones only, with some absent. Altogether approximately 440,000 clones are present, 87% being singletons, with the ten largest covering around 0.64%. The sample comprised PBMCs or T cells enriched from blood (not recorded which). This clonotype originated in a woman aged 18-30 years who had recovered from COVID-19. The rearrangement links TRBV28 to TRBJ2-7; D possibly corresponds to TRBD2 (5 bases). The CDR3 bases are TGTGCCAGCAGACCCTCAGCGGTTTCCTACGAGCAGTACTTC. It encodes CASRPSAVSYEQYF.